This entry features one T cell receptor beta chain sequence. Its antigen remains unidentified. The data derive from a study of T cell responses to AZD1222 COVID-19 vaccine. Study-level points and caveats: Reports say nearly half of spike-specific TCRs go after unmutated variant regions. White British ancestry dominated among donors, who included more females, and clonal diversity was possibly underestimated.

Data came from immunoSEQ multiplex PCR; TCRdb stores just in-frame clones and leaves some out. The sample consists of approximately 270,000 clones, around 93% of them appearing once. Germline assignment: CDR1 KGHDR and CDR2 SFDVKD. The trim removed 3 bases at V and 2 bases at J, leaving 7 bases unmatched. The CDR3 covers 17 residues. Sequenced here: peripheral blood, sampled 28 days after the second AZD1222 dose. This receptor was obtained from an adult who received the AZD1222 COVID-19 vaccine. The rearrangement links TRBV24-1 to TRBJ2-1; 9 nucleotides line up with TRBD1. The CDR3 is CATSDATGGGTYNEQFF. The CDR3 nucleotides read TGTGCCACCAGTGATGCCACAGGGGGCGGAACCTACAATGAGCAGTTCTTC.